Below, 20 T cell receptor beta chains from the same sample are listed, as sequenced in a study of CD8 T cells in ankylosing spondylitis. TCRdb called the 5' RACE reads again in MiXCR, with one record for every CDR3 protein. The sample consists of about 24,000 distinct CDR3 sequences, about a sixth of them appearing once. Sequencing was performed on blood. The receptor set was obtained from a male donor with ankylosing spondylitis or in good health (not recorded which).

This clonotype was observed a handful of times. This chain connects TRBV20-1 to TRBJ2-2; the match to TRBD2 covers 12 bases. This CDR3 region has 16 residues. Trimming cost V 2 bases and J 6 bases; bases outside gene matches: 7. Germline lookup yields CDR1 DFQATT and CDR2 SNEGSKA (reference sequence). The CDR3 DNA reads TGCAGTGCTAGAAACCCGGGACTAGCGGGTGCCGGGGAGCTGTTTTTT. It translates to CSARNPGLAGAGELFF.

This clonotype was seen a few times. The rearrangement links TRBV29-1 to TRBJ1-2; 8 bases are shared with TRBD1. Per germline, CDR1 SQVTM and CDR2 ANQGSEA. V was pared by 8 bases and J by 7 bases, with 15 bases of the junction left unmatched. The CDR3 runs 14 residues. Written as DNA, the CDR3 is TGCAGCTCCGGTCGGGGACAGGCCCAAAGTGGCTACACCTTC. It yields the protein CSSGRGQAQSGYTF.

The J gene is TRBJ2-5, the V gene TRBV28, with TRBD2 matching 12 bases. Germline V CDR1 and CDR2: MDHEN, SYDVKM. The length of the CDR3 is 15 residues. V trimming: 5 bases; J trimming: 5 bases; junction bases outside the gene matches: 6. Here the CDR3 DNA reads TGTGCCAGCAGTACGCTAGCGGGGGGGTTGGAGACCCAGTACTTC. It specifies CASSTLAGGLETQYF.

This chain connects TRBV5-1 to TRBJ2-2, with D possibly being TRBD1 or TRBD2 (7 bases each). The CDR3 loop spans 17 amino acids. Germline CDR1 and CDR2: SGHRS and YFSETQ. V was shortened by 4 bases and J by 7 bases, with 23 bases between the two germline ends. The CDR3, as DNA: TGCGCCAGCAGCCCACAAGCGGGACAGCTACTCGTCGGGGAGCTGTTTTTT. Protein sequence: CASSPQAGQLLVGELFF. Combining the CDR3 with reference TRBV5-1 and TRBJ2-2 gives the whole variable domain KAGVTQTPRYLIKTRGQQVTLSCSPISGHRSVSWYQQTPGQGLQFLFEYFSETQRNKGNFPGRFSGRQFSNSRSEMNVSTLELGDSALYLCASSPQAGQLLVGELFFGEGSRLTVL.

The chain links TRBV5-1 to TRBJ2-3, with 10 bases matching TRBD2. Germline V CDR1 and CDR2: SGHRS, YFSETQ. The V segment lost 4 bases and the J segment 4 bases; nucleotides outside the gene matches: 6. The CDR3 sequence is 15 residues long. Here the CDR3 reads CASSPQAGGPDTQYF. CDR3 DNA sequence: TGCGCCAGCAGCCCCCAAGCGGGAGGGCCAGATACGCAGTATTTT.

This clonotype was found many times. The chain has TRBV29-1 and TRBJ2-5; a possible D gene is TRBD1 (6 bases). Germline loops: CDR1 SQVTM, CDR2 ANQGSEA. The germline V and J ends were trimmed by 5 bases and 0 bases, with 13 bases remaining between them. This CDR3 spans 14 amino acids. The CDR3 is CSVKTRGYQETQYF. CDR3 bases: TGCAGCGTTAAAACAAGGGGGTACCAAGAGACCCAGTACTTC.

The chain combines TRBV2 with TRBJ2-2, with 8 positions matching TRBD2. Losses at the gene ends were 7 bases for V and 7 bases for J; bases not matched to a gene: 14. Germline-derived CDR1 and CDR2 are SNHLY and FYNNEI. There are 16 residues in the CDR3. In nucleotides, the CDR3 is TGTGCCAGCACCCGCGGTAGCGGGGCCCAGCTCGGGGAGCTGTTTTTT. As protein: CASTRGSGAQLGELFF. The entire variable domain, with the rest obtained from reference TRBV2 and TRBJ2-2, is as follows: EPEVTQTPSHQVTQMGQEVILRCVPISNHLYFYWYRQILGQKVEFLVSFYNNEISEKSEIFDDQFSVERPDGSNFTLKIRSTKLEDSAMYFCASTRGSGAQLGELFFGEGSRLTVL.

A few counts support this clonotype. This chain uses TRBV5-6 with TRBJ2-2, with D unclear. The CDR3 is 15 amino acids. The germline V gene has CDR1 SGHDT and CDR2 YYEEEE. The V end was cut by 3 bases, the J end by 2 bases, with 11 bases between. CDR3 sequence (DNA): TGTGCCAGCAGCTCCCCGAGGCCAAACACCGGGGAGCTGTTTTTT. As protein: CASSSPRPNTGELFF.

The V call is TRBV5-1, the J call TRBJ2-1; maybe TRBD2 (7 bases). This CDR3 has 14 residues. Germline CDR1 is SGHRS and CDR2 is YFSETQ. V lost 3 bases and J 9 bases, leaving 16 bases between the germline ends. For the CDR3, the DNA is TGCGCCAGCAGCTGGGAAGGGGGGGTCGGTGAGCAGTTCTTC. Its translation: CASSWEGGVGEQFF.

This clonotype has only a few counts. This chain uses TRBV24-1 with TRBJ2-5, with TRBD1 matching 10 bases. From germline, CDR1 is KGHDR and CDR2 SFDVKD. The CDR3 contains 16 residues. Unmatched junction bases numbered 8, after V lost 3 bases and J lost 5 bases. The CDR3 bases are TGTGCCACCAGTGATCGTGGACAGGGGGTAAGGGAGACCCAGTACTTC. Protein sequence: CATSDRGQGVRETQYF.

This clonotype occurred a few times. The chain has TRBV7-2 and TRBJ2-5; D remains unclear. Germline V gives CDR1 SGHTA, CDR2 FQGNSA. V lost 5 bases to trimming and J lost 5 bases, with 9 bases between them. The CDR3 runs 12 residues. The CDR3 here is CASSLRRETQYF. CDR3 coding DNA: TGTGCCAGCAGCCTCCGAAGGGAGACCCAGTACTTC.

This clonotype was counted a few times. The chain combines TRBV28 with TRBJ2-1; 15 bases line up with TRBD2. This CDR3 contains 16 residues. Germline lookup yields CDR1 MDHEN and CDR2 SYDVKM. V lost 2 bases and J lost 6; bases outside the gene matches: 2. The chain's CDR3 is CASSLGGLAGGNEQFF. The DNA for the CDR3 is TGTGCCAGCAGTTTAGGGGGACTAGCGGGGGGCAATGAGCAGTTCTTC.

This chain connects TRBV5-1 to TRBJ2-5; tentative D call: TRBD1 (5 bases). V lost 7 bases and J lost 1, with 17 bases in between. Germline-derived CDR1 and CDR2 are SGHRS and YFSETQ. This CDR3 spans 15 amino acids. CDR3 loop: CASGSLTDAQETQYF. DNA for the CDR3: TGCGCCAGCGGCTCCTTGACAGATGCCCAAGAGACCCAGTACTTC.

The chain carries TRBV5-1 and TRBJ2-1; D is perhaps TRBD2 (6 bases). In germline, CDR1 is SGHRS, CDR2 YFSETQ. The germline V and J ends were trimmed by 6 bases and 12 bases, with 19 bases remaining between them. The CDR3 runs to 13 residues. The chain's CDR3 is CASIEAPAGLQFF. The CDR3 DNA reads as TGCGCCAGCATTGAGGCACCAGCGGGCTTGCAGTTCTTC.

This rearrangement joins TRBV29-1 to TRBJ2-3, with D tentatively TRBD2 (5 bases). This CDR3 region has 11 residues. Germline V gene sequence: CDR1 SQVTM, CDR2 ANQGSEA. With 5 bases removed from V and 4 bases from J, the gap between germline ends came to 7 bases. The CDR3 loop reads CSVSGADTQYF. The CDR3 DNA sequence: TGCAGCGTTAGCGGAGCAGATACGCAGTATTTT.

This clonotype was counted many times. V gene TRBV10-3 combines with J gene TRBJ1-3; D is unclear. CDR1 is ENHRY and CDR2 is SYGVKD in the germline V gene. V dropped 0 bases and J dropped 0 bases, with 6 bases sitting between them. The CDR3 sequence is 15 residues long. CDR3 loop: CAISESWSSGNTIYF. CDR3 sequence (DNA): TGTGCCATCAGTGAGTCGTGGAGCTCTGGAAACACCATATATTTT.

This clonotype was recorded a few times. V usage is TRBV29-1 and J usage is TRBJ2-6, with D unresolved. This CDR3 region has 12 residues. In germline, CDR1 is SQVTM, CDR2 ANQGSEA. V lost 7 bases and J lost 1, with 5 bases in between. CDR3 sequence (DNA): TGCAGCGCCGCATCTGGGGCCAACGTCCTGACTTTC. The encoded protein is CSAASGANVLTF.

This chain joins TRBV29-1 and TRBJ2-3; 8 bases match TRBD2. From germline, CDR1 is SQVTM and CDR2 ANQGSEA. Trimming at V came to 7 bases and at J to 6 bases, leaving 12 bases not matched to a gene. The CDR3 covers 14 residues. The CDR3: CSGSGGSTEDTQYF. CDR3 in DNA: TGCAGCGGCAGCGGGGGTTCCACCGAGGATACGCAGTATTTT.

The chain combines TRBV7-3 with TRBJ2-3; 8 bases are shared with TRBD2. From germline, CDR1 is SGHTA and CDR2 FQGTGA. Trimming at V came to 2 bases and at J to 5 bases, leaving 3 bases not matched to a gene. The CDR3 contains 14 residues. The CDR3 DNA reads as TGTGCCAGCAGCTTACCGGGACTAGTAGATACGCAGTATTTT. Translation: CASSLPGLVDTQYF.

This clonotype has ten or more counts. CDR3 amino acids: CSVEDRASGNYNEQFF. Here the CDR3 DNA reads TGCAGCGTTGAAGATCGGGCTAGCGGGAATTACAATGAGCAGTTCTTC. The V and J genes are TRBV29-1 and TRBJ2-1, with 9 bases identical to TRBD2. The germline V gene has CDR1 SQVTM and CDR2 ANQGSEA. V shed 0 bases, J shed 4 bases, and the junction held 7 bases outside the gene matches. The CDR3 contains 16 residues.